Given below is one TCR beta chain in context. Antigen specificity is unknown. Germline CDR1 is SGHRS and CDR2 is YFSETQ. The CDR3 has 14 residues. V shed 7 bases and J shed 2 bases, with 14 bases lying between them. This sample was included in a study of cytomegalovirus exposure and HLA in healthy donors. Whole-study findings and limits: HLA-A and HLA-B allele assignments for most subjects were reportedly predicted accurately using TCR beta sequences. Associated with cytomegalovirus, according to the listing, were 150 to 200 TCR beta chains.

A multiplex PCR was run with 60 Vbeta primers and 13 Jbeta primers. As originally analysed: It was a later analysis that counted 83 million or so unique TCR beta chains, of which some 12 million were shared. Measured with immunoSEQ multiplex PCR; TCRdb has only the in-frame clones, and not every one. V and J calls and clone size come straight from that table; D and trimming were deduced from the DNA. The sample yields around 170,000 clones, around 68% seen once. This TCR derives from a girl aged 5 to 17 in good health and CMV-seronegative. The chain combines TRBV5-1 with TRBJ2-3, with a tentative D call TRBD2 (5 bases). Sequenced: PBMCs. DNA for the CDR3: TGCGCCAGCGTCGGAACGGGATCCACAGATACGCAGTATTTT. This sequence encodes CASVGTGSTDTQYF.